This passage covers 21 T cell receptor beta chains from one sample sequenced in a study of OX40 agonist ivuxolimab in advanced cancers. Profiled with immunoSEQ multiplex PCR; TCRdb holds only in-frame clones, not every one. The sample has roughly 60,000 clones; under 90% are singletons. Source: CD4+ or CD8+ T cells sorted from blood, taken in a trial of the OX40 agonist ivuxolimab. The source of these receptors is an adult with an advanced solid tumor such as melanoma, head and neck, liver or kidney cancer.

The chain employs TRBV11-3 and TRBJ2-5, with a possible D match to TRBD1 (5 bases). The CDR3 consists of 15 residues. Germline CDR1 is SGHNT and CDR2 is YENEEA. Trimming took 2 bases from V and 1 from J, leaving 11 bases between them. The CDR3 here is CASSLNPGPQETQYF. The CDR3 DNA sequence: TGTGCCAGCAGCTTAAACCCAGGGCCCCAAGAGACCCAGTACTTC.

The V call is TRBV10-1, the J call TRBJ2-7; D may be TRBD2 (5 bases). The CDR3 is 14 amino acids. Germline V lookup: CDR1 WNHNN, CDR2 SYGVQD (reference sequence). The V end lost 2 bases, the J end lost 0 bases, and 8 bases lay between the germline ends. This CDR3 reads CASSEGESSYEQYF. The CDR3 DNA sequence: TGCGCCAGCAGTGAGGGGGAGAGCTCCTACGAGCAGTACTTC.

The J gene is TRBJ2-7, the V gene TRBV7-3; D unclear. CDR1 SGHTA and CDR2 FQGTGA come from the germline V gene. The V end was cut by 1 base, the J end by 6 bases, with 10 bases between. The CDR3 sequence is 13 residues long. Here the CDR3 reads CASSLSTGSEQYF. The CDR3 nucleotides are TGTGCCAGCAGCTTAAGCACCGGCAGCGAGCAGTACTTC.

This rearrangement joins TRBV7-8 to TRBJ1-5; no firm D call. Germline CDR1 reads SGHVS; CDR2 reads FQNEAQ. The CDR3 is 13 amino acids. V lost 1 base to trimming and J lost 7 bases, with 8 bases between them. The CDR3 sequence: CASSLGGGQPQHF. In DNA, the CDR3 is TGTGCCAGCAGCTTAGGTGGAGGGCAGCCCCAGCATTTT.

The chain is built from TRBV11-3 and TRBJ2-3, with 8 bases fitting TRBD2. V dropped 1 base and J dropped 3; count of bases not matched to a gene: 3. The CDR3 is 15 residues long. Looked up from germline, CDR1 is SGHNT and CDR2 is YENEEA. The CDR3 region has the DNA TGTGCCAGCAGCTTAGGTACTAGCGGAACAGATACGCAGTATTTT. It is translated as CASSLGTSGTDTQYF.

The V and J genes are TRBV5-1 and TRBJ2-1; TRBD2 matches 10 bases. Per germline, CDR1 SGHRS and CDR2 YFSETQ. V was clipped by 2 bases and J by 9 bases; unmatched bases: 5. The CDR3 is 14 amino acids. The DNA for the CDR3 is TGCGCCAGCAGCTTATTTAGCGGGGGGTTTGAGCAGTTCTTC. It translates to CASSLFSGGFEQFF.

This rearrangement joins TRBV28 to TRBJ2-1; weak D call: TRBD1 (6 bases). CDR3 length equals 13 residues. Germline V gives CDR1 MDHEN, CDR2 SYDVKM. V was shortened by 7 bases and J by 4 bases, with 11 bases between the two germline ends. In DNA, the CDR3 is TGTGCCAGCACGGGACACCCTTACAATGAGCAGTTCTTC. Translated, it gives CASTGHPYNEQFF.

V is TRBV10-2 and J is TRBJ2-3; no firm D call. V gave up 4 bases and J gave up 6 bases, with 5 bases separating them. This CDR3 has 11 residues. CDR1 and CDR2 from the germline V gene are WSHSY and SAAADI. CDR3 DNA: TGCGCCAGCAGTGTTCTCGATACGCAGTATTTT. Its protein product is CASSVLDTQYF.

V usage is TRBV14 and J usage is TRBJ2-7, with D possibly TRBD1 on 6 matching bases. Germline V CDR1 and CDR2: SGHDN, FVKESK. The CDR3 contains 16 residues. V was trimmed by 4 bases and J by 4 bases, leaving 20 bases between them. The CDR3 protein is CASSLPAQDREYEQYF. The CDR3, as DNA: TGTGCCAGCAGCCTCCCTGCGCAGGACAGAGAATACGAGCAGTACTTC.

The chain has TRBV30 and TRBJ2-3; 10 nucleotides agree with TRBD2. Trimming removed 8 bases from V and 2 bases from J; junction bases left unmatched: 10. The CDR3 totals 15 residues. The V gene's germline CDR1 is GTSNPN and CDR2 SVGIG (reference sequence). CDR3 loop: CASTPSGGFTDTQYF. The CDR3, as DNA: TGTGCCAGTACCCCTAGCGGGGGCTTCACAGATACGCAGTATTTT.

This chain connects TRBV19 to TRBJ1-1; 9 nucleotides line up with TRBD1. Germline V CDR1 and CDR2: LNHDA, SQIVND (reference sequence). V was pared by 7 bases and J by 10 bases, with 10 bases of the junction left unmatched. This CDR3 contains 13 residues. The CDR3 here is CASTSQGALVAFF. DNA of the CDR3: TGTGCCAGTACTTCACAGGGGGCGCTGGTAGCTTTCTTT.

The chain has TRBV6-5 and TRBJ2-7; either TRBD1 or TRBD2 may fit D (5 bases each). CDR3 length: 14 residues. Germline CDR1 is MNHEY and CDR2 is SVGAGI. V lost 8 bases, J lost 0 bases, and 14 bases lay in between. CDR3 nucleotide sequence: TGTGCCAGCCATCCGTCAGGGAGCTCCTACGAGCAGTACTTC. Protein sequence: CASHPSGSSYEQYF.

V gene TRBV28 combines with J gene TRBJ1-5; D is uncertain. V lost 3 bases to trimming and J lost 0 bases, with 12 bases between them. Germline lookup yields CDR1 MDHEN and CDR2 SYDVKM. CDR3 length equals 16 residues. CDR3 loop: CASSFGSVGSNQPQHF. The CDR3 region has the DNA TGTGCCAGCAGTTTTGGATCGGTGGGTAGCAATCAGCCCCAGCATTTT.

This chain links TRBV10-1 with TRBJ2-7; weak D call: TRBD2 (5 bases). This CDR3 is built from 14 residues. CDR1 is WNHNN and CDR2 is SYGVQD in the germline V gene (reference sequence). Trimming cost V 0 bases and J 6 bases, with 12 bases left between them. The CDR3, as DNA: TGCGCCAGCAGTGAGTCGGACCTCCGGGGCGAGCAGTACTTC. Translation: CASSESDLRGEQYF.

The J gene is TRBJ1-5, the V gene TRBV4-3, with unresolved D. V was cut by 0 bases and J by 6 bases, with 15 bases left in between. Germline-derived CDR1 and CDR2 are LGHNA and YSLEER. The length of the CDR3 is 16 residues. CDR3 sequence (DNA): TGCGCCAGCAGCCAAGAGGTCTATCGGGGAAGTCAGCCCCAGCATTTT. Translating gives CASSQEVYRGSQPQHF.

V is TRBV4-2 and J is TRBJ1-5; D perhaps matches TRBD1 (6 bases). Trimming stripped 3 bases from V and 2 bases from J, with 17 bases between. This CDR3 comprises 17 residues. Germline V lookup: CDR1 LGHNA, CDR2 YNFKEQ. In nucleotides, the CDR3 is TGTGCCAGCAGCCACACAACAGGGACGTTCGGCAATCAGCCCCAGCATTTT. Translating gives CASSHTTGTFGNQPQHF.

The chain uses TRBV7-2 and TRBJ2-5; D gene uncertain. Germline CDR1 SGHTA, CDR2 FQGNSA. There are 13 residues in the CDR3. The V end was cut by 0 bases, the J end by 2 bases, with 4 bases between. CDR3 nucleotides: TGTGCCAGCAGCTTAGCGTCTCAAGAGACCCAGTACTTC. This encodes CASSLASQETQYF. Full variable domain (missing parts from reference TRBV7-2 and TRBJ2-5): GAGVSQSPSNKVTEKGKDVELRCDPISGHTALYWYRQSLGQGLEFLIYFQGNSAPDKSGLPSDRFSAERTGGSVSTLTIQRTQQEDSAVYLCASSLASQETQYFGPGTRLLVL.

The gene calls are TRBV4-2 and TRBJ2-7; TRBD2 agrees at 8 bases. The germline CDR1 and CDR2 sequences are LGHNA and YNFKEQ. The CDR3 totals 13 residues. The V segment lost 2 bases and the J segment 4 bases; nucleotides outside the gene matches: 1. The DNA for the CDR3 is TGTGCCAGCAGCCAACGGGAGGGGTACGAGCAGTACTTC. It is translated as CASSQREGYEQYF.

The rearrangement uses TRBV9 and TRBJ2-2; D is possibly TRBD2 (6 bases). V was trimmed by 3 bases and J by 4 bases, leaving 22 bases between them. There are 18 residues in the CDR3. Germline-derived CDR1 and CDR2 are SGDLS and YYNGEE. The CDR3 region is CASSGPKRRGRVTGELFF. CDR3 sequence (DNA): TGTGCCAGCAGCGGCCCCAAACGGAGGGGCAGGGTCACCGGGGAGCTGTTTTTT.

The chain has TRBV5-1 and TRBJ1-1; D is unclear. V was cut by 0 bases and J by 1 base, with 7 bases left in between. CDR1 and CDR2 (germline): SGHRS, YFSETQ. This CDR3 is built from 14 residues. The DNA for the CDR3 is TGCGCCAGCAGCTTGGGCCTATCGAACACTGAAGCTTTCTTT. The encoded protein is CASSLGLSNTEAFF. The full variable domain, in which reference TRBV5-1 and TRBJ1-1 provide the parts outside the CDR3, is KAGVTQTPRYLIKTRGQQVTLSCSPISGHRSVSWYQQTPGQGLQFLFEYFSETQRNKGNFPGRFSGRQFSNSRSEMNVSTLELGDSALYLCASSLGLSNTEAFFGQGTRLTVV.

This chain links TRBV14 with TRBJ2-3; D gene unclear. The length of the CDR3 is 17 residues. Germline loops: CDR1 SGHDN, CDR2 FVKESK. With 0 bases removed from V and 0 bases from J, the gap between germline ends came to 13 bases. CDR3 sequence: CASSQDPAGSSTDTQYF. The CDR3 bases are TGTGCCAGCAGCCAAGATCCCGCAGGCTCCAGCACAGATACGCAGTATTTT.